This T cell receptor (beta chain) was profiled in a study of T cell responses to AZD1222 COVID-19 vaccine. Study information: Analyses pooled second doses at about 4 or about 12 weeks.

Produced via immunoSEQ multiplex PCR; TCRdb's table is partial and in-frame only. Of roughly 130,000 clones listed, about 90% are singletons. CDR3 size: 15 residues. Germline trimming cut 6 bases from V and 2 bases from J; bases unmatched to any gene: 7. The germline gives CDR1 MNHEY, CDR2 SMNVEV (reference sequence). The genes are TRBV27 and TRBJ1-5, with 7 bases fitting TRBD1. Specimen: peripheral blood, collected on day 0 of AZD1222 vaccination. The receptor comes from an adult in good health. The CDR3 loop is CASSFTGAGNQPQHF. The CDR3 bases are TGTGCCAGCAGCTTTACAGGGGCGGGCAATCAGCCCCAGCATTTT.